The 25 T cell receptor beta chains reported below all come from one sample, sequenced in a study of cytomegalovirus exposure and HLA in healthy donors. PCR was performed using 60 Vbeta and 13 Jbeta primers. Sequenced by immunoSEQ multiplex PCR; TCRdb stores in-frame clones only, minus some. The profile shows about 170,000 clones, under 85% of them singletons. The sample was PBMCs. The receptors stem from a woman between 18 and 29 years old in good health and CMV-seropositive.

This clone appeared a single time. J is TRBJ1-4 and V is TRBV7-8, with D perhaps TRBD1 (5 bases). The CDR3 sequence is 13 residues long. V lost 5 bases and J 10 bases, leaving 14 bases between the germline ends. Germline V lookup: CDR1 SGHVS, CDR2 FQNEAQ. The CDR3 is CASSASGPPKLFF. The CDR3 DNA follows: TGTGCCAGCAGCGCCTCAGGGCCCCCAAAACTGTTTTTT. The variable domain in full, with the rest retrieved from reference TRBV7-8 and TRBJ1-4, is GAGVSQSPRYKVAKRGQDVALRCDPISGHVSLFWYQQALGQGPEFLTYFQNEAQLDKSGLPSDRFFAERPEGSVSTLKIQRTQQEDSAVYLCASSASGPPKLFFGSGTQLSVL.

The chain is built from TRBV29-1 and TRBJ1-2; 8 bases match TRBD1. The trim removed 7 bases at V and 5 bases at J, leaving 9 bases unmatched. This CDR3 is 13 amino acids long. Looked up from germline, CDR1 is SQVTM and CDR2 is ANQGSEA. CDR3 residues: CSAGQGLTYGYTF. As DNA, the CDR3 is TGCAGCGCCGGACAGGGATTAACTTATGGCTACACCTTC.

The chain links TRBV4-1 to TRBJ2-3; a weak D match, TRBD1 (5 bases). The length of the CDR3 is 13 residues. Between the trimmed V and J ends, which lost 8 bases and 2 bases, there was a span of 11 bases. Per the germline V gene, CDR1 is MGHRA and CDR2 is YSYEKL. CDR3 bases: TGCGCCAGCGGAAGGGGCGACACAGATACGCAGTATTTT. Translation: CASGRGDTDTQYF.

This clone has a single count. This rearrangement joins TRBV4-1 to TRBJ1-3, with D uncertain. CDR3 size: 19 residues. Trimming took 0 bases from V and 4 from J, leaving 22 bases between them. Per germline, CDR1 MGHRA and CDR2 YSYEKL. The CDR3 region is CASSQDTSLNGLAGNTIYF. CDR3 in DNA: TGCGCCAGCAGCCAAGATACGTCCCTGAACGGTCTTGCGGGAAACACCATATATTTT.

The chain employs TRBV5-6 and TRBJ2-1, with 10 positions matching TRBD2. Germline V lookup: CDR1 SGHDT, CDR2 YYEEEE. The CDR3 runs 15 residues. V shed 0 bases and J 9 bases; nucleotides not matched to a gene: 6. The chain's CDR3 is CASSLELAGISEQFF. CDR3 nucleotides: TGTGCCAGCAGCTTGGAACTAGCGGGGATCTCTGAGCAGTTCTTC. Filled out from reference TRBV5-6 and TRBJ2-1, the complete variable domain reads DAGVTQSPTHLIKTRGQQVTLRCSPKSGHDTVSWYQQALGQGPQFIFQYYEEEERQRGNFPDRFSGHQFPNYSSELNVNALLLGDSALYLCASSLELAGISEQFFGPGTRLTVL.

This clone occurred a few times. V usage is TRBV6-6 and J usage is TRBJ1-2; D unresolved. The V and J ends lost 7 bases and 8 bases respectively, with 17 bases between them. This CDR3 is 13 amino acids long. CDR1 is MNHNY and CDR2 is SVGAGI in the germline V gene (reference sequence). The CDR3 nucleotides read TGTGCCAGCACCATAAATACTAAGGCAGGCTACACCTTC. Its protein product is CASTINTKAGYTF.

J is TRBJ1-2 and V is TRBV7-2; tentatively, D is TRBD1 (6 bases). The germline V gene encodes CDR1 SGHTA and CDR2 FQGNSA. V lost 4 bases to trimming and J lost 8 bases, with 17 bases between them. The CDR3 sequence is 14 residues long. The CDR3 here is CASSSRSTGSGYTF. CDR3 nucleotides: TGTGCCAGCAGCTCAAGATCGACAGGATCCGGCTACACCTTC.

The chain links TRBV7-3 to TRBJ2-3; TRBD2 might be the D (5 bases). Trimming took 4 bases from V and 8 from J, leaving 13 bases between them. CDR3 length: 13 residues. Per germline, CDR1 SGHTA and CDR2 FQGTGA. CDR3 nucleotide sequence: TGTGCCAGCAGCTCGCCTAGCAGTGTTACGCAGTATTTT. Amino acid sequence: CASSSPSSVTQYF.

This rearrangement joins TRBV10-2 to TRBJ2-7; maybe TRBD1 (6 bases). Between the trimmed V and J ends, which lost 4 bases and 4 bases, there was a span of 17 bases. The CDR3 has 15 amino acids. Germline CDR1 is WSHSY and CDR2 is SAAADI. This chain's CDR3 is CASSVLQGSTYEQYF. The CDR3 region has the DNA TGCGCCAGCAGTGTGCTACAGGGTAGTACGTACGAGCAGTACTTC.

A note on this clone: Germline is not matched at one junction end, which may reflect a read error. The chain carries TRBV7-7 and TRBJ2-5; D perhaps matches TRBD2 (6 bases). Germline loops: CDR1 SSHAT, CDR2 FNYEAQ (reference sequence). The CDR3 length is 13 residues. The CDR3 nucleotides are TGTGCTAGCAGCTCCGGACTACAAGAGACCCAGTACTTC. Translation gives CASSSGLQETQYF.

J is TRBJ1-1 and V is TRBV7-9; 8 bases are shared with TRBD1. The CDR3 consists of 14 residues. The junction had 11 bases not matched to a gene; V was cut back by 5 bases and J by 9 bases. CDR1 SEHNR and CDR2 FQNEAQ come from the germline V gene (reference sequence). The CDR3 DNA is TGTGCCAGCAGCGCCGACAGGGGCCCACAAAAAGCTTTCTTT. As protein: CASSADRGPQKAFF. Full variable domain (outside the CDR3, taken from reference TRBV7-9 and TRBJ1-1): DTGVSQNPRHKITKRGQNVTFRCDPISEHNRLYWYRQTLGQGPEFLTYFQNEAQLEKSRLLSDRFSAERPKGSFSTLEIQRTEQGDSAMYLCASSADRGPQKAFFGQGTRLTVV.

CDR3 protein: CASAGGGGALWNNEQFF. CDR3 coding DNA: TGTGCCAGTGCCGGCGGCGGGGGGGCCTTGTGGAACAATGAGCAGTTCTTC. The chain uses TRBV19 and TRBJ2-1; 9 nucleotides align to TRBD2. CDR1 and CDR2 (germline): LNHDA, SQIVND (reference sequence). The CDR3 loop spans 17 amino acids. After removal of 8 bases from V and 5 bases from J, the junction contained 16 bases not matched to a gene.

This clone was recorded a few times. The CDR3 DNA sequence: TGCGCCAGCAGCCAAGGATCCCGGGGGAGCTCCTACGAGCAGTACTTC. This codes for CASSQGSRGSSYEQYF. The chain joins TRBV4-3 to TRBJ2-7, with a possible D match to TRBD2 (6 bases). The V end was cut by 1 base, the J end by 0 bases, with 13 bases between. The germline CDR1 and CDR2 sequences are LGHNA and YSLEER. The CDR3 contains 16 residues.

The chain uses TRBV19 and TRBJ2-7, with TRBD1 matching over 9 bases. CDR3 size: 14 residues. V shed 7 bases and J 2 bases; nucleotides not matched to a gene: 6. The V gene's germline CDR1 is LNHDA and CDR2 SQIVND (reference sequence). CDR3 coding DNA: TGTGCCAGTACCGGGACAGGGAAGCCCTACGAGCAGTACTTC. It yields the protein CASTGTGKPYEQYF.

The chain combines TRBV15 with TRBJ2-5, with TRBD1 identical over 8 bases. V lost 4 bases and J lost 4; bases outside the gene matches: 5. CDR1 and CDR2 from the germline V gene are LNHNV and YYDKDF (reference sequence). The CDR3 contains 14 residues. The CDR3 loop is CATSKQGEGETQYF. In DNA form, the CDR3 reads TGTGCCACCAGCAAACAGGGGGAAGGAGAGACCCAGTACTTC.

The V call is TRBV7-2, the J call TRBJ1-3, with 7 nucleotides matching TRBD1. CDR3 length equals 15 residues. Germline CDR1 is SGHTA and CDR2 is FQGNSA. V lost 5 bases, J lost 0 bases, and 4 bases stayed unmatched. The CDR3 nucleotides are TGTGCCAGCAGCCAGGGACAGTACTCTGGAAACACCATATATTTT. Translated, it gives CASSQGQYSGNTIYF.

This chain links TRBV10-3 with TRBJ2-1, with D perhaps TRBD1 (6 bases). Germline V gene lookup returns CDR1 ENHRY and CDR2 SYGVKD. CDR3 length: 15 residues. V dropped 6 bases and J dropped 6 bases, with 18 bases sitting between them. CDR3 DNA: TGTGCCATCAGGACCCCAGGGGATACGGGCAATGAGCAGTTCTTC. Encoded protein: CAIRTPGDTGNEQFF.

CDR3 nucleotides: TGTGCCAGCAGCTTAACGGGGGGGACAGGGGGCCCCTACGAGCAGTACTTC. It specifies CASSLTGGTGGPYEQYF. The V gene is TRBV7-3, the J gene TRBJ2-7; 12 positions match TRBD1. V shed 0 bases and J 2 bases; nucleotides not matched to a gene: 5. Germline values: CDR1 SGHTA, CDR2 FQGTGA. This CDR3 spans 17 amino acids.

The chain carries TRBV6-1 and TRBJ2-7; D might be TRBD1 (6 bases). There are 15 residues in the CDR3. The ends were cut back, 8 bases at V and 2 bases at J, with 19 bases in the middle. Looked up from germline, CDR1 is MNHNS and CDR2 is SASEGT. The CDR3: CASGKTWTDTYEQYF. CDR3 nucleotides: TGTGCCAGCGGAAAAACCTGGACAGACACCTACGAGCAGTACTTC.

The V call is TRBV13, the J call TRBJ1-1; 7 bases fit TRBD1. The germline V gene has CDR1 PRHDT and CDR2 FYEKMQ (reference sequence). This CDR3 comprises 13 residues. The V segment lost 4 bases and the J segment 1 base; nucleotides outside the gene matches: 0. CDR3 loop: CASSYRGNTEAFF. The CDR3 nucleotides read TGTGCCAGCAGCTACAGGGGGAACACTGAAGCTTTCTTT.

This clone turned up a few times. This chain links TRBV18 with TRBJ2-3; 7 bases match TRBD2. Germline CDR1 is KGHSH and CDR2 is LQKENI. Losses at the gene ends were 6 bases for V and 1 base for J; bases not matched to a gene: 10. This CDR3 contains 16 residues. In DNA form, the CDR3 reads TGTGCCAGCTCCCCCAGGAGCGGGGTGGGCACAGATACGCAGTATTTT. It specifies CASSPRSGVGTDTQYF. Combining the CDR3 with reference TRBV18 and TRBJ2-3 gives the whole variable domain NAGVMQNPRHLVRRRGQEARLRCSPMKGHSHVYWYRQLPEEGLKFMVYLQKENIIDESGMPKERFSAEFPKEGPSILRIQQVVRGDSAAYFCASSPRSGVGTDTQYFGPGTRLTVL.

Notes on this clone: Other DNA sequences in the sample encode the same CDR3. The gene calls are TRBV5-1 and TRBJ2-4; TRBD2 agrees at 7 bases. The ends lost 5 bases at V and 5 bases at J; junction bases unmatched: 10. This CDR3 contains 15 residues. The germline V gene has CDR1 SGHRS and CDR2 YFSETQ. DNA for the CDR3: TGCGCCAGCAGTTTGTCGAGCGGGGCTCAAAACATTCAGTACTTC. Translated, it gives CASSLSSGAQNIQYF.

This clone has a handful of counts. V gene TRBV7-3 combines with J gene TRBJ2-1, with 15 bases that match TRBD2. This CDR3 has 16 amino acids. CDR1 and CDR2 from the germline V gene are SGHTA and FQGTGA. J lost 8 bases, V lost 5 bases, and 7 bases had no gene match. The CDR3 DNA sequence: TGTGCCAGCAGCGTCGGACTAGCGGGGGGGCTTGATGAGCAGTTCTTC. It translates to CASSVGLAGGLDEQFF.

This clone was found once. This chain uses TRBV21-1 with TRBJ2-1; no check of the table's D call, TRBD2, against the DNA was made. TRBV21-1 is reported as a pseudogene. The CDR3 contains 20 residues. The CDR3 nucleotides read TGTGCCAGCAGCAAAGCGACTAGCGGGGCGGTCCAAGCCACCTACAATGAGCAGTTCTTC. Translation: CASSKATSGAVQATYNEQFF.

The rearrangement links TRBV4-2 to TRBJ2-7, with 9 nucleotides matching TRBD1. The germline gives CDR1 LGHNA, CDR2 YNFKEQ. The CDR3 contains 15 residues. The V gene end was trimmed by 1 base and the J gene end by 6 bases; junction bases not matched to a gene: 7. The CDR3 spells CASSQGGTGMSEQYF. The CDR3 DNA sequence: TGTGCCAGCAGCCAAGGCGGGACAGGGATGTCCGAGCAGTACTTC.